This T cell receptor (beta chain) was captured by sequencing in a study of cytotoxic CD8 clonotypes in ibrutinib-treated CLL. Study-wide points: Under therapy, public clonotypes either contracted or stayed stable, and they were uncommon.

This clone was found once. Its specificity is not known. With V trimmed by 3 bases and J by 2 bases, 3 bases remained unmatched. The CDR3 extends over 14 amino acids. The V gene's germline CDR1 is KGHSH and CDR2 LQKENI. Generated by immunoSEQ multiplex PCR, the TCRdb table keeps only in-frame clones and is missing some. The sample shows approximately 190,000 clones, 70% of them seen only once. Cryopreserved PBMCs yielded about 2 micrograms of genomic DNA for TCR beta libraries. Source: PBMCs, taken after 12 months of ibrutinib treatment. V is TRBV18 and J is TRBJ2-7; 8 bases are a match to TRBD1. The sequence came from a human donor with chronic lymphocytic leukemia. The CDR3 sequence: CASSPQGAPYEQYF. CDR3 DNA: TGTGCCAGCTCACCTCAGGGGGCGCCCTACGAGCAGTACTTC. Filled out from reference TRBV18 and TRBJ2-7, the complete variable domain reads NAGVMQNPRHLVRRRGQEARLRCSPMKGHSHVYWYRQLPEEGLKFMVYLQKENIIDESGMPKERFSAEFPKEGPSILRIQQVVRGDSAAYFCASSPQGAPYEQYFGPGTRLTVT.